This TCR beta chain was sequenced during a study of blood T cell repertoires in COVID-19. Study overall: Samples of COVID-19 (acute and convalescent) were obtained from the United States, Italy and Spain. From T cells, B-cell-depleted T cells, or PBMCs came the material, which was cDNA or gDNA.

As originally analysed: Scientists estimated how many nucleated cells there were by amplifying reference gene primers. Generated by immunoSEQ multiplex PCR, the TCRdb table keeps only in-frame clones and is missing some. V, J and clone size were drawn from that table, and D and trimming were deduced from the DNA. The repertoire has some 190,000 clones, 80% to 90% of them found once; the top ten carry 1.5%. The germline V gene has CDR1 LGHDT and CDR2 YNNKEL (reference sequence). The CDR3 length is 15 residues. The germline V and J ends were trimmed by 4 bases and 7 bases, with 16 bases remaining between them.

V is TRBV3-1 (or the pseudogene TRBV3-2) and J is TRBJ2-2; TRBD1 is a possible D gene (6 bases). The source material was peripheral blood. This TCR derives from a man between 18 and 35 years old with active or convalescent COVID-19. CDR3 bases: TGTGCCAGCAGCCGACAGGTGCAACGAGGCGGGGAGCTGTTTTTT. Protein product: CASSRQVQRGGELFF.